This T cell receptor beta chain came from a study of T cells after posttransplantation cyclophosphamide. Regarding this clone: What it binds is not known.

Controls had myeloablative marrow grafts with methotrexate and calcineurin inhibitor, sampled at 1 year. Study-wide points: Tissue-infiltrating T cells from skin or gut overlapped little with blood T cells.

Libraries were prepared by immunoSEQ multiplex PCR; TCRdb keeps only in-frame clonotypes and omits some of them. The sample carries approximately 19,000 clones, 80% to 90% recorded once. In germline, CDR1 is WNHNN, CDR2 SYGVQD (reference sequence). Trimming stripped 6 bases from V and 4 bases from J, with 12 bases between. The CDR3 sequence is 14 residues long. This TCR was sampled from a female patient younger than 45 who received an allogeneic stem cell transplant from an unrelated donor, was CMV-positive, and had acute and chronic GVHD. Some T cells may be graft donor cells. The sequencing here drew on PBMCs, taken approximately twelve months after allogeneic stem cell transplant with calcineurin inhibitor and methotrexate. The V and J genes are TRBV10-1 and TRBJ2-2; D unclear. This chain's CDR3 is CASRGGSGTGELFF. The CDR3 DNA sequence: TGCGCCAGCAGGGGTGGTTCGGGCACCGGGGAGCTGTTTTTT.